The T cell receptor (beta chain) under discussion was sequenced for a study of blood T cell repertoires in COVID-19. Overall study: Samples representing acute and convalescent COVID-19 were sourced from the United States, Italy and Spain. The analysed material was cDNA or gDNA that came from T cells, B-cell-depleted T cells, or PBMCs.

V lost 3 bases to trimming and J lost 3 bases, with 12 bases between them. Germline CDR1 and CDR2: SNHLY and FYNNEI. CDR3 length: 15 residues. In the authors' workflow: Researchers report that nucleated cell counts were estimated from reference gene primer amplification. Assay used: immunoSEQ multiplex PCR; TCRdb lists only in-frame clones, some missing. V and J calls and clone size are copied from that table; D and trimming were computed from the DNA. Of approximately 280,000 clones in the sample, about 88% were seen once. This clonotype originated in a woman in her sixties or seventies with acute or convalescent COVID-19. This chain links TRBV2 with TRBJ1-3, with D possibly being TRBD1 (6 bases). Sequenced input: peripheral blood. The CDR3 loop is CASSDPGESGNTIYF. CDR3 DNA sequence: TGTGCCAGCAGTGACCCAGGGGAGAGTGGAAACACCATATATTTT.